This TCR beta chain was retrieved from a study of OX40 agonist ivuxolimab in advanced cancers. About the full investigation: Ivuxolimab was an agonistic, fully human IgG2 monoclonal antibody directed against OX40 (CD134), a costimulatory receptor. Partial responses were achieved by three dose-escalation patients, of whom one had hepatocellular carcinoma and two had cutaneous melanoma. In the dose-escalation cohort, over 65% of patients were male, and the mean age was roughly 60 years, with a range of roughly 23 to 85. Prior anti-PD-1, anti-PD-L1 or anti-CTLA-4 therapy was permitted, and checkpoint inhibitors had been received by about 44% of dose-escalation patients. The paper reports the monotherapy dose-escalation portion (N of about 50 patients) of the phase I ivuxolimab trial. Intravenous ivuxolimab was administered to patients every 2 weeks at six dose levels: 0.01, 0.1, 0.3, 1.5, 3 and 10 mg/kg. Peripheral TCRbeta sequencing was intended to test whether TCR sequence diversity was altered and clonal T-cell expansion was caused by ivuxolimab. Among the roughly 54 dose-escalation patients, 19 had hepatocellular carcinoma, about 15 melanoma, 9 renal cell carcinoma and 9 head and neck cancer. Results the study describes overall, beyond this receptor: Partial responders in the 0.1-3.0 mg/kg groups had among the lowest normalized peripheral clonal expansion, especially among CD8+ T cells. Low levels of normalized T-cell clonal expansion were also seen in some patients who did not respond. After ivuxolimab, CD8+ T cells had more expanded clones than CD4+ T cells on average. The antigen specificity of the peripheral T cells that underwent clonal expansion was not determined. At doses from 0.1 to 3.0 mg/kg, clonal expansion was seen in both CD4+ and CD8+ blood T cells between baseline and week 6.

Comment on this clone: Its antigen remains undetermined. There are no base qualities to consult, and no much larger clone falls within one base.

Based on the germline V gene, the CDR1 and CDR2 sequences are SGHDT and YYEEEE. The CDR3 runs 14 residues from the cysteine to the phenylalanine. This entry keeps only the CDR3 DNA: 42 bases, framed from base 1. Trimming takes 2 bases off V and 10 bases off J; junction bases not matched to a gene: 4. The trial excluded patients who had a history of autoimmune disease or who were on systemic immunosuppression. Peripheral blood for TCR sequencing was collected from all dose cohorts at baseline, on cycle 4 day 1, and on cycle 7 day 1. Samples were obtained from an open-label, multicenter, first-in-human phase I dose-escalation trial of ivuxolimab. The trial enrolled adults with locally advanced or metastatic head and neck squamous cell, hepatocellular, melanoma or renal cell carcinoma. Before TCR sequencing, CD4+ and CD8+ T cells were separately sorted from peripheral blood. For sequencing of the TCRbeta CDR3 region, genomic DNA was extracted from the sorted cells. The immunoSEQ Assay was used to sequence the TCRbeta CDR3 regions. What TCRdb holds here is the immuneACCESS table cut down to in-frame rearrangements. Part of the clones is not present; checked against another copy, under half of the missing clones reflect an unresolved V gene, and the others are unexplained. The sample has more than 55,000 clones on record, roughly nine tenths of them singletons. Of the sample, 0.55% to 0.65% falls within the top ten clones.

The sequence links TRBV5-6 to TRBJ2-1; 12 middle bases align to TRBD2. This specimen was CD4+ or CD8+ T cells sorted from blood, taken in a trial of the OX40 agonist ivuxolimab. The TCR originated in an adult with an advanced solid tumor such as melanoma, head and neck, liver or kidney cancer. The base sequence is TGTGCCAGCAGCTTTGCTAGCGGGAGGGCAGAGCAGTTCTTC. Protein translation: CASSFASGRAEQFF.